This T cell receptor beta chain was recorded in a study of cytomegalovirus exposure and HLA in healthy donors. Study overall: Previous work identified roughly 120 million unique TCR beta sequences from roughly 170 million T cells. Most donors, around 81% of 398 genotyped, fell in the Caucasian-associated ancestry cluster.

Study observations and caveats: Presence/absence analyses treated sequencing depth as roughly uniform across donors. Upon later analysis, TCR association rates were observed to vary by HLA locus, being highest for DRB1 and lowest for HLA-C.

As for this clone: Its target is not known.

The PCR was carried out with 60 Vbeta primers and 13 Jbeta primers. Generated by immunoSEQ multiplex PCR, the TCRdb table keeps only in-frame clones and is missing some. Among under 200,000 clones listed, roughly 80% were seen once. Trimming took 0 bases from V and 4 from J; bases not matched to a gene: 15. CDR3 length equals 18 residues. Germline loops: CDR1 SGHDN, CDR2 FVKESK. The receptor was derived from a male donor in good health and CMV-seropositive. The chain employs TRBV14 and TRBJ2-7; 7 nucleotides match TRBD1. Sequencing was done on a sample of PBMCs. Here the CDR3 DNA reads TGTGCCAGCAGCCAAGACCCCCCGACAGGGTGGTTGGTGTACGAGCAGTACTTC. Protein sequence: CASSQDPPTGWLVYEQYF.